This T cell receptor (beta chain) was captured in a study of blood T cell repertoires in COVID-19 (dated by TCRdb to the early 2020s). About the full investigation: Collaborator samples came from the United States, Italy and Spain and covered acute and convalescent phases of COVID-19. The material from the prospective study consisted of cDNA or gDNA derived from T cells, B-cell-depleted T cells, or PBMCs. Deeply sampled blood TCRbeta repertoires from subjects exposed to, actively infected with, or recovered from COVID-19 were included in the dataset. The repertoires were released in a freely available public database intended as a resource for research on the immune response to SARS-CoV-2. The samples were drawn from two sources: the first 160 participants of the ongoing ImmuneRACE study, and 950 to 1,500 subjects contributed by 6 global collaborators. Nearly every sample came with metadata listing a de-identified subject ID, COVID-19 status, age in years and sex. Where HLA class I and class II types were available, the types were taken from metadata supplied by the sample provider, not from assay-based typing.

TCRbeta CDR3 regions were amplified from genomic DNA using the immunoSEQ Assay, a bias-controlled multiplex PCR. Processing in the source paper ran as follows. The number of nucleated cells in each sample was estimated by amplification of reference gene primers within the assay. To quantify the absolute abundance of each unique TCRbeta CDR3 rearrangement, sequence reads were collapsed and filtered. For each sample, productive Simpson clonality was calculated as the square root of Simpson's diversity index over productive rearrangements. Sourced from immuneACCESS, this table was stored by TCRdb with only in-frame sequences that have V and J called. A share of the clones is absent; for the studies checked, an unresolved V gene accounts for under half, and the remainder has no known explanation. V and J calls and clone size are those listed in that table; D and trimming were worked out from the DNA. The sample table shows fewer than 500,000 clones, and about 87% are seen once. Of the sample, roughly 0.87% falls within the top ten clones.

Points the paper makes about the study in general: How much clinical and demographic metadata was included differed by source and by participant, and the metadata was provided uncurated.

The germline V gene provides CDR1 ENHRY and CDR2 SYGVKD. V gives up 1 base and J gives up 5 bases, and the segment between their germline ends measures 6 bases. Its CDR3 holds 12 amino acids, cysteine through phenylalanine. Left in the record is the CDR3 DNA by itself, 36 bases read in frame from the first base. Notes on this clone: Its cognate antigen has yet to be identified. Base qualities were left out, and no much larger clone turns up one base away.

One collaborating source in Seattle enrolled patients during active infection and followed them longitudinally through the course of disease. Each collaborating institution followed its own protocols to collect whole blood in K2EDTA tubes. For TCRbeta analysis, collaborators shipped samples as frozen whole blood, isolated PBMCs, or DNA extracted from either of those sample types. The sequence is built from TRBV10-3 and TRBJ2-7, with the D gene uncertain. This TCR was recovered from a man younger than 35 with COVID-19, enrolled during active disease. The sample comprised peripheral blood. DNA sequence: TGTGCCATCAGTGAGTTTCAGGACGAGCAGTACTTC. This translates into CAISEFQDEQYF.